The T cell receptor (beta chain) described here comes from a study of T cell responses to AZD1222 COVID-19 vaccine. Overall study results and limits: The study found Spike-specific TCR breadth and depth rose after two AZD1222 doses. A mostly white British donor set with more females was recruited, and clonal diversity was possibly underestimated.

The method was immunoSEQ multiplex PCR; TCRdb's version includes in-frame clones alone and lacks a portion of them. The table records 52,000 or so clones, roughly 84% of them present only once. On this clone itself: The target antigen is unknown.

The V end was cut by 1 base, the J end by 1 base, with 3 bases between. This CDR3 is built from 13 residues. Per germline, CDR1 MNHEY and CDR2 SVGAGI. The input for sequencing was peripheral blood, taken on day 0 of AZD1222 vaccination. The sequence came from an adult in good health. J is TRBJ2-3 and V is TRBV6-5; unclear D gene. CDR3 bases: TGTGCCAGCAGTTACTTAGGCACAGATACGCAGTATTTT. Translated: CASSYLGTDTQYF.